This T cell receptor beta chain was identified during a study of blood T cell repertoires in COVID-19. Across the whole study: The samples span acute and convalescent COVID-19 from the United States, Italy and Spain. T cells, B-cell-depleted T cells, or PBMCs supplied cDNA or gDNA.

Germline CDR1 reads MNHEY; CDR2 reads SVGAGI. Trimming took off 7 bases at V and 4 bases at J, with 8 bases between the two ends. The CDR3 runs to 13 residues. Methods used by the authors: Amplification from reference gene primers served as the basis for estimated nucleated cell counts. TCRdb keeps only in-frame clones here, not all; method: immunoSEQ multiplex PCR. V and J calls and clone size come straight from that table; D and trimming were deduced from the DNA. The sample contains about 150,000 clones, roughly 91% of which appear only once. The specimen was peripheral blood. J is TRBJ1-6 and V is TRBV6-5, with D maybe TRBD1 (6 bases). The clonotype was recovered from a man aged 55 to 70 with active or convalescent COVID-19. CDR3 nucleotide sequence: TGTGCCAGCAAAACAGGGTATAATTCACCCCTCCACTTT. It encodes CASKTGYNSPLHF.